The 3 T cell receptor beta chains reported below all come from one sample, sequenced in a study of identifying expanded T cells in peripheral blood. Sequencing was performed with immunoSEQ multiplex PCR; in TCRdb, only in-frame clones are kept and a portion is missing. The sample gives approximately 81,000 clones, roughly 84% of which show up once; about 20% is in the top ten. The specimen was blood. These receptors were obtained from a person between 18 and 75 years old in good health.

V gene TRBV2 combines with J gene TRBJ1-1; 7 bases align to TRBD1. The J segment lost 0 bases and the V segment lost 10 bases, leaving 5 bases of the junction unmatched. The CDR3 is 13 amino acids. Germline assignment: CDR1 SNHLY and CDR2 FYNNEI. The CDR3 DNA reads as TGTGCCATCAGAACAGGGGTGAACACTGAAGCTTTCTTT. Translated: CAIRTGVNTEAFF.

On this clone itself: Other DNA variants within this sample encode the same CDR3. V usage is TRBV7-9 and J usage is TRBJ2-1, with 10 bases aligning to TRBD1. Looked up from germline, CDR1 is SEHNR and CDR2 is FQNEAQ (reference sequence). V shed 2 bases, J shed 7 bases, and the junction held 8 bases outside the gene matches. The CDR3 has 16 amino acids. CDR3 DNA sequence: TGTGCCAGCAGCTTACTCCTCGGACAGGGGGGGAATGAGCAGTTCTTC. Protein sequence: CASSLLLGQGGNEQFF.

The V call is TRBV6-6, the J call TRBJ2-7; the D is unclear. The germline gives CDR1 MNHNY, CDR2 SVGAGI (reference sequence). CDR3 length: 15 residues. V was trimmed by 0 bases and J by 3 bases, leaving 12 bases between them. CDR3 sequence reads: CASSYSDREGYEQYF. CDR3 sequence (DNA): TGTGCCAGCAGTTACTCGGATAGGGAAGGCTACGAGCAGTACTTC.